One sample yielded the 19 T cell receptor beta chains listed below, sequenced in a study of response to subunit inactivated influenza vaccine (dated by TCRdb to 2016 to 2018). Libraries were built with RT-PCR. Data came from an Illumina HiSeq 2500. TCRdb redid the processing of the public reads, applying fastp at Q25 and MiXCR, and retained in-frame beta chains. Identical CDR3 protein sequences are pooled into one entry, listed with their most common genes and DNA. The sample table contains about 830,000 distinct CDR3 sequences; only one count was recorded for about 18% of them. Approximately 10% of the sample is held by the ten biggest clonotypes. Sequencing used PBMCs from blood, obtained about 5 days after vaccination. The receptors originated from a man between 50 and 59 years old who received an inactivated influenza vaccine. Donor details come from another sample of the same person, matched by shared clones.

The V call is TRBV7-9, the J call TRBJ2-1; 9 bases align to TRBD1. The CDR3 runs to 15 residues. Germline V gene lookup returns CDR1 SEHNR and CDR2 FQNEAQ (reference sequence). V shed 5 bases and J 8 bases; nucleotides not matched to a gene: 10. This chain's CDR3 is CASSMGQGFIDEQFF. As DNA, the CDR3 is TGTGCCAGCAGCATGGGACAGGGTTTTATCGATGAGCAGTTCTTC.

The chain is built from TRBV7-2 and TRBJ2-5; 7 bases match TRBD2. The CDR3 loop spans 16 amino acids. CDR1 and CDR2 (germline): SGHTA, FQGNSA. The junction had 13 bases not matched to a gene; V was cut back by 5 bases and J by 4 bases. The CDR3 nucleotides read TGTGCCAGCAGCATAGGCCCGAGTGGGGGGGGAGAGACCCAGTACTTC. This encodes CASSIGPSGGGETQYF.

There are a few counts of this clonotype. V is TRBV5-5 and J is TRBJ2-2, with 9 nucleotides matching TRBD1. J gave up 0 bases and V 5 bases, and 8 bases lay outside the gene matches. Looked up from germline, CDR1 is SGHKS and CDR2 is YYEKEE (reference sequence). This CDR3 contains 17 residues. Written as DNA, the CDR3 is TGTGCCAGCAGGGCACAGGGGGCGGTCACGAACACCGGGGAGCTGTTTTTT. Its protein is CASRAQGAVTNTGELFF.

V gene TRBV20-1 combines with J gene TRBJ2-5; D perhaps matches TRBD2 (8 bases). CDR1 is DFQATT and CDR2 is SNEGSKA in the germline V gene (reference sequence). CDR3 size: 17 residues. V lost 3 bases to trimming and J lost 7 bases, with 27 bases between them. Here the CDR3 reads CSARAFGRDRTYGTQYF. DNA for the CDR3: TGCAGTGCTAGGGCTTTCGGGAGGGACAGAACATACGGGACCCAGTACTTC.

Concerning this clonotype: This may stem from a read error, because a much larger clone lies one nucleotide away. The rearrangement joins TRBV27 to TRBJ2-1; D is uncertain. The germline V gene encodes CDR1 MNHEY and CDR2 SMNVEV (reference sequence). The CDR3 extends over 12 amino acids. The CDR3 DNA is TGTGTCAGCAGTTTATCCCCCCCTGAGCAGTTCTTC. Its protein product is CVSSLSPPEQFF.

The rearrangement links TRBV19 to TRBJ2-1, with D perhaps matching TRBD1 (5 bases). V was pared by 5 bases and J by 3 bases, with 8 bases between. Germline values: CDR1 LNHDA, CDR2 SQIVND (reference sequence). The CDR3 consists of 13 residues. The CDR3 DNA follows: TGTGCCAGTAGTCGACAGAACTACAATGAGCAGTTCTTC. Translating gives CASSRQNYNEQFF.

A few counts support this clonotype. The chain's CDR3 is CSASGSLVSYEQYF. The CDR3 region has the DNA TGCAGTGCTAGTGGGTCGCTGGTCTCCTACGAGCAGTACTTC. J is TRBJ2-7 and V is TRBV20-1; D is unclear. CDR3 size: 14 residues. Trimming took off 3 bases at V and 0 bases at J, with 12 bases between the two ends. Germline CDR1 reads DFQATT; CDR2 reads SNEGSKA (reference sequence).

This clonotype occurred a few times. This rearrangement joins TRBV4-3 to TRBJ1-5; D is uncertain. V gave up 4 bases and J gave up 3 bases, with 13 bases separating them. The CDR3 has 15 amino acids. CDR1 is LGHNA and CDR2 is YSLEER in the germline V gene. The chain's CDR3 is CASSPEVGLNQPQHF. The CDR3 DNA follows: TGCGCCAGCAGCCCAGAAGTGGGCCTCAATCAGCCCCAGCATTTT.

As for this clonotype: This may stem from a read error, because a much larger clone lies one nucleotide away. This chain joins TRBV4-3 and TRBJ2-3, with D tentatively TRBD1 or TRBD2 (6 bases each). The CDR3 has 13 residues. Germline CDR1 LGHNA, CDR2 YSLEER. The CDR3 nucleotides read TGCGCCTGCAGCCAAGAACGGGGGCGGGCGCAGTATTTT. Encoded protein: CACSQERGRAQYF.

This clonotype was found a few times. The gene calls are TRBV6-1 and TRBJ2-5, with 8 bases that match TRBD1. This CDR3 region has 13 residues. Per germline, CDR1 MNHNS and CDR2 SASEGT. V lost 8 bases and J lost 3; bases outside the gene matches: 5. The CDR3 reads CASGGTGEETQYF. The CDR3 coding sequence is TGTGCCAGCGGCGGGACAGGAGAAGAGACCCAGTACTTC.

This clonotype was seen only a few times. J is TRBJ1-4 and V is TRBV5-6; tentatively, D is TRBD1 (6 bases). This CDR3 has 15 residues. CDR1 and CDR2 from the germline V gene are SGHDT and YYEEEE. The V and J ends lost 4 bases and 4 bases respectively, with 14 bases between them. This chain's CDR3 is CASSARDNYNEKLFF. The CDR3 DNA sequence: TGTGCCAGCAGCGCCAGGGACAATTATAATGAAAAACTGTTTTTT.

This clonotype was seen only a few times. The chain couples TRBV6-2 or TRBV6-3 to TRBJ2-1, with TRBD2 matching over 14 bases. The V gene end was trimmed by 2 bases and the J gene end by 0 bases; junction bases not matched to a gene: 9. The CDR3 is 20 residues long. Germline CDR1 reads MNHEY; CDR2 reads SVGEGT. The CDR3 loop reads CASSYTSPGLAGVSYNEQFF. The CDR3 DNA reads as TGTGCCAGCAGTTACACAAGCCCGGGACTAGCGGGGGTCTCCTACAATGAGCAGTTCTTC.

The chain uses TRBV7-9 and TRBJ1-6, with D tentatively TRBD1 (5 bases). Trimming left V 1 base short and J 12 bases short, with 13 bases between. The CDR3 extends over 14 amino acids. CDR1 and CDR2 (germline): SEHNR, FQNEAQ (reference sequence). CDR3 nucleotides: TGTGCCAGCAGCTTAGGGGGGGAGACAGTACCCCTCCACTTT. Protein: CASSLGGETVPLHF.

This chain uses TRBV12-3 or TRBV12-4 with TRBJ2-4; no clear D gene. V was clipped by 8 bases and J by 2 bases, with 7 bases between them. The CDR3 is 12 residues long. The CDR3 DNA follows: TGTGCCAGCTCTCAGACCAAAAACATTCAGTACTTC. Protein sequence: CASSQTKNIQYF.

In its sample, this clonotype was seen a few times. The rearrangement joins TRBV7-9 to TRBJ1-3; D not resolved. The CDR3 totals 13 residues. The V end was cut by 3 bases, the J end by 3 bases, with 6 bases between. Germline assignment: CDR1 SEHNR and CDR2 FQNEAQ (reference sequence). The DNA of the CDR3 is TGTGCCAGCAGCTTTCTAGATGGAAACACCATATATTTT. It translates to CASSFLDGNTIYF.

The CDR3 is CASSWTSGGYEQYF. As DNA, the CDR3 is TGTGCCAGCAGCTGGACTAGCGGAGGCTACGAGCAGTACTTC. The J gene is TRBJ2-7, the V gene TRBV5-6; 10 bases are a match to TRBD2. Germline values: CDR1 SGHDT, CDR2 YYEEEE. J lost 3 bases, V lost 3 bases, and 3 bases had no gene match. CDR3 length: 14 residues.

This clonotype has a handful of counts. V usage is TRBV10-2 and J usage is TRBJ1-5, with D unclear. This CDR3 has 14 amino acids. The germline V gene encodes CDR1 WSHSY and CDR2 SAAADI. V lost 2 bases to trimming and J lost 0 bases, with 5 bases between them. The CDR3 DNA follows: TGCGCCAGCAGTGAGACGGCTAGCAATCAGCCCCAGCATTTT. This sequence encodes CASSETASNQPQHF.

The sample holds a few counts of this clonotype. The chain is built from TRBV19 and TRBJ2-1; 14 nucleotides line up with TRBD2. V lost 5 bases and J lost 2; bases outside the gene matches: 11. CDR1 and CDR2 from the germline V gene are LNHDA and SQIVND (reference sequence). The CDR3 covers 19 residues. As DNA, the CDR3 is TGTGCCAGTAGTCCCGGGACTAGCGGGAGCCTCTTTCCCTACAATGAGCAGTTCTTC. The encoded protein is CASSPGTSGSLFPYNEQFF.

This clonotype appeared a few times. This rearrangement joins TRBV5-1 to TRBJ2-1; 9 bases fit TRBD2. V was clipped by 0 bases and J by 5 bases; unmatched bases: 9. The CDR3 totals 17 residues. Germline V gene lookup returns CDR1 SGHRS and CDR2 YFSETQ. The CDR3 spells CASSLASGNLQHNEQFF. DNA of the CDR3: TGCGCCAGCAGCTTGGCTAGCGGGAACCTACAGCACAATGAGCAGTTCTTC.